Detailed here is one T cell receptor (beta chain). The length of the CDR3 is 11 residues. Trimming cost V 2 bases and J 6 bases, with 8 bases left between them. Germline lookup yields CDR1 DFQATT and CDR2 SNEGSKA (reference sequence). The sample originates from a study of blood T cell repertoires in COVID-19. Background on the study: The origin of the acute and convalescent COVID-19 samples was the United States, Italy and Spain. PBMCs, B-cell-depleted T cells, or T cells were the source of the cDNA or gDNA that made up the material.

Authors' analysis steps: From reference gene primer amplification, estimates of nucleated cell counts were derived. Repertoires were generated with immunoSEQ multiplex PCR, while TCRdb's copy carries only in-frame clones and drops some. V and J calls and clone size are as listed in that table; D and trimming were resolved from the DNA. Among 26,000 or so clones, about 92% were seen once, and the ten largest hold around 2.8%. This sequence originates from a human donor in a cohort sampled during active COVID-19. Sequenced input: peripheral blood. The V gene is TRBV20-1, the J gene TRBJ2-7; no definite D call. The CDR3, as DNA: TGCAGTGCTAGATCTTCGTCCGAGCAGTACGTC. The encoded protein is CSARSSSEQYV.